This T cell receptor (beta chain) was sequenced in a study of OX40 agonist ivuxolimab in advanced cancers. Study information: Six ivuxolimab dose levels, 0.01 to 10 mg/kg, were given intravenously every 2 weeks. Previous treatment with anti-PD-1, anti-PD-L1 or anti-CTLA-4 therapy was allowed; 40% had received some.

Comments on this clone: The antigen is not known.

The method was immunoSEQ multiplex PCR; TCRdb's version includes in-frame clones alone and lacks a portion of them. The sample consists of just under 80,000 clones, 80% to 90% of them appearing once. Trimming took off 2 bases at V and 9 bases at J, with 20 bases between the two ends. Germline V gene sequence: CDR1 SEHNR, CDR2 FQNEAQ (reference sequence). The CDR3 sequence is 16 residues long. Whole-study findings and limits: CD8+ T cells were the subset that, on average, had more expanded clones than CD4+. CD4+ and CD8+ blood T cells expanded clonally by week 6 at 0.1 to 3.0 mg/kg.

The material was CD4+ or CD8+ T cells sorted from blood, obtained in a trial of the OX40 agonist ivuxolimab. The J gene is TRBJ1-3, the V gene TRBV7-9, with D possibly TRBD1 on 5 matching bases. The receptor's source is an adult with an advanced solid tumor such as melanoma, head and neck, liver or kidney cancer. CDR3: CASSLSVPGHGATIYF. The CDR3 DNA reads as TGTGCCAGCAGCTTATCGGTACCCGGGCACGGGGCCACCATATATTTT.